This T cell receptor (beta chain) was recorded in a study of cytomegalovirus exposure and HLA in healthy donors. Looking at the study overall: HLA-typed donors contributed approximately 92 million unique TCRs, which were held in an early data release. Study-wide points: Earlier analysis yielded a pattern in which most TCR beta V segments were productive about 90% or about 30% of the time. Altogether, 164 TCR beta chains were recorded as cytomegalovirus-associated.

It was with 60 Vbeta and 13 Jbeta primers that the PCR ran. Data came from immunoSEQ multiplex PCR; TCRdb stores just in-frame clones and leaves some out. Altogether approximately 180,000 clones are present, roughly 74% being singletons, with the ten largest covering approximately 1.8%. This CDR3 comprises 16 residues. The ends lost 7 bases at V and 6 bases at J; junction bases unmatched: 14. Germline CDR1 reads SNHLY; CDR2 reads FYNNEI. As concerns this clone: The antigen remains undetermined.

The receptor was isolated from a woman younger than 45 in good health and CMV-seronegative. Sequenced: PBMCs. The V call is TRBV2, the J call TRBJ2-7; 11 positions agree with TRBD2. The CDR3, as DNA: TGTGCCAGCAAACCGGGACTAGCGGATACTTGGTCCGAGCAGTACTTC. It encodes CASKPGLADTWSEQYF.